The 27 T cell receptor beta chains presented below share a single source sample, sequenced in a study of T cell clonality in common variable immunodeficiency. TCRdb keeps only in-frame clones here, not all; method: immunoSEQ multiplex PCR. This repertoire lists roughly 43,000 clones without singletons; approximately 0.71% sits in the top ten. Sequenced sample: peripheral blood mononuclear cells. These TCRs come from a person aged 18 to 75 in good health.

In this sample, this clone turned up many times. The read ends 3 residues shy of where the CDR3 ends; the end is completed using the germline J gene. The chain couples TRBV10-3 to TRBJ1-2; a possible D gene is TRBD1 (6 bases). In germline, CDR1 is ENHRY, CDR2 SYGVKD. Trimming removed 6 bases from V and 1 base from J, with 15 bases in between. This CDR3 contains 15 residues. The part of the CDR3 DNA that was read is TGTGCCATCAGCCCCCAGGGGAAGATTAACTATGGC. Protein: CAISPQGKINYG. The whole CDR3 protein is CAISPQGKINYGYTF.

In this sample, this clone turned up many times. Here the CDR3 reads CARKDRGRSTNEKLFF. CDR3 bases read: TGTGCCCGAAAGGACAGGGGGCGGTCGACTAATGAAAAA. The V and J genes are TRBV19 and TRBJ1-4, with 11 bases lining up with TRBD1. The read terminates 3 residues ahead of where the CDR3 ends, so the germline J gene completes it. This CDR3 is built from 16 residues. Unmatched junction bases numbered 10, after V lost 11 bases and J lost 2 bases. Germline CDR1 and CDR2: LNHDA and SQIVND (reference sequence).

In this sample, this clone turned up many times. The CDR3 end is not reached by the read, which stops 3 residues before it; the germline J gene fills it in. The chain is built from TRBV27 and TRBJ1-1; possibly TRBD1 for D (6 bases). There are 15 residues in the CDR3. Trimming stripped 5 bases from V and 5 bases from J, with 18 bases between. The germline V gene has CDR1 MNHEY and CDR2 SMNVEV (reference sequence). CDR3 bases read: TGTGCCAGCAGTAGGCTTAGGGGGTATGGAACTGAA. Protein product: CASSRLRGYGTE. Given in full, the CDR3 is CASSRLRGYGTEAFF.

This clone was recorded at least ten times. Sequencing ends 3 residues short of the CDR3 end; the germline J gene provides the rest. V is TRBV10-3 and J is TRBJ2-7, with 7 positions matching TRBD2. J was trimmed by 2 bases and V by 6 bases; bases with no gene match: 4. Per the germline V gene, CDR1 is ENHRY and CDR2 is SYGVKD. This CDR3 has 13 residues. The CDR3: CAISQGTTYEQYF. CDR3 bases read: TGTGCCATCAGCCAAGGGACTACCTACGAG.

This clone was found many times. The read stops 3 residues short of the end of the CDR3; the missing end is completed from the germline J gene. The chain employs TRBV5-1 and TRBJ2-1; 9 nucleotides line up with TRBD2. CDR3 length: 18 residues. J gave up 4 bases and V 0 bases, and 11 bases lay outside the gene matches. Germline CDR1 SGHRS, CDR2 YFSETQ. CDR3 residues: CASSLARGAGGRYNEQFF. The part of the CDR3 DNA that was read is TGCGCCAGCAGCTTGGCCCGGGGAGCGGGGGGCCGATACAATGAG.

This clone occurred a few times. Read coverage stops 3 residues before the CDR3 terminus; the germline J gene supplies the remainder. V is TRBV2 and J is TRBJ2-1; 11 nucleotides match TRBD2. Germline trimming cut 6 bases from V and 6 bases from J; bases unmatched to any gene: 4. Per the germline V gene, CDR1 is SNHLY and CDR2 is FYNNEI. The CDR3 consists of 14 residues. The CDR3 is CASRRLAGGNEQFF. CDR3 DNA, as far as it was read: TGTGCCAGCAGGCGTCTAGCGGGAGGCAATGAG.

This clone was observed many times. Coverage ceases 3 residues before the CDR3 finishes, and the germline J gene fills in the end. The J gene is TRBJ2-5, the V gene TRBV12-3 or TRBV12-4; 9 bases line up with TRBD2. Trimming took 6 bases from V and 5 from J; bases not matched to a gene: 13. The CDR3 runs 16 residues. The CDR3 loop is CASSSETSGFGETQYF. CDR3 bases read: TGTGCCAGCAGCAGCGAGACTAGCGGTTTTGGGGAGACC.

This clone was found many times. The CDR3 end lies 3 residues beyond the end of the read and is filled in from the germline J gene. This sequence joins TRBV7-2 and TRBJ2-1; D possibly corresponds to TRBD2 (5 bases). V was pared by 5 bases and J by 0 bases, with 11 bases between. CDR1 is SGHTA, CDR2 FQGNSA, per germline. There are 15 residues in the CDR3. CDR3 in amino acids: CASSPVAISYNEQFF. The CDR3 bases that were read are TGTGCCAGCAGCCCCGTAGCGATCTCCTACAATGAG.

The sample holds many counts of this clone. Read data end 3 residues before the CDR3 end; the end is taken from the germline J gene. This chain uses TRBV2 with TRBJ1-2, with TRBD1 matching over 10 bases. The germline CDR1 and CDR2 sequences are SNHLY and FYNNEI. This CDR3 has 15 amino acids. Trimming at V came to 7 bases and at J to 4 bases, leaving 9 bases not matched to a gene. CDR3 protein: CASMRTGGTSYGYTF. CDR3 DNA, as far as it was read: TGTGCCAGCATGCGGACAGGGGGTACAAGCTATGGC.

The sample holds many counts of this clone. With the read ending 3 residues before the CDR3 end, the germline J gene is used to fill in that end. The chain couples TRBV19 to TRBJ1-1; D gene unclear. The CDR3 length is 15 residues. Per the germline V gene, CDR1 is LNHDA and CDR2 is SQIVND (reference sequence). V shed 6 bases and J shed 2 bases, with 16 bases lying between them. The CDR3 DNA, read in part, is TGTGCCAGTAGGGTCGCGGCCACCCGAAACACTGAA. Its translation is CASRVAATRNTE. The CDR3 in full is CASRVAATRNTEAFF.

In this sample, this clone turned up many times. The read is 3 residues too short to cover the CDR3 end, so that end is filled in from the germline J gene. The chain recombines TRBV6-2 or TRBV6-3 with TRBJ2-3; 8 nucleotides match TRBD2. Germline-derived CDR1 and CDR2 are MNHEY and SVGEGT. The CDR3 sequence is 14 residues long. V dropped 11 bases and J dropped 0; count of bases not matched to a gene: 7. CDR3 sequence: CAGRPGGSTDTQYF. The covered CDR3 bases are TGTGCCGGCCGGCCGGGGGGGAGCACAGATACG.

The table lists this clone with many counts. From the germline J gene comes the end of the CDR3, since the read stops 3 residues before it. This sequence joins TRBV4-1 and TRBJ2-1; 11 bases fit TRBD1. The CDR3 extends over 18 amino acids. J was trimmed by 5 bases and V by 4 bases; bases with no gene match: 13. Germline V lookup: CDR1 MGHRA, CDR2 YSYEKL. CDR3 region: CASSRGIQGQGVNNEQFF. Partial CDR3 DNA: TGCGCCAGCAGCCGAGGGATCCAGGGACAGGGGGTTAACAATGAG.

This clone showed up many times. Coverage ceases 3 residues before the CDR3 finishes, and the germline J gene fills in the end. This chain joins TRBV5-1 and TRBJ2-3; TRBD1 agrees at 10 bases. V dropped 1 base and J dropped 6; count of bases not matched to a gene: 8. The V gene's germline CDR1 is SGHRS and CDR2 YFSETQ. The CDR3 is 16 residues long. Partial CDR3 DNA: TGCGCCAGCAGCTTGCAGGGACAGGGGTCTGTGGATACG. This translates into CASSLQGQGSVDT. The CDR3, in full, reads CASSLQGQGSVDTQYF.

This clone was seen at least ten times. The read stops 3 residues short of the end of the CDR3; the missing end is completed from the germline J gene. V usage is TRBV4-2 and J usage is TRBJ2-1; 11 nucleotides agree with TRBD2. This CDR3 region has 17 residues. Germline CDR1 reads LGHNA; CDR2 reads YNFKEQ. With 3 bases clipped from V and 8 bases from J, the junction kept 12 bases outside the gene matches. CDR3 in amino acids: CASSHSSTSGIVDEQFF. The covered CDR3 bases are TGTGCCAGCAGCCATTCTTCGACTAGCGGGATCGTAGATGAG.

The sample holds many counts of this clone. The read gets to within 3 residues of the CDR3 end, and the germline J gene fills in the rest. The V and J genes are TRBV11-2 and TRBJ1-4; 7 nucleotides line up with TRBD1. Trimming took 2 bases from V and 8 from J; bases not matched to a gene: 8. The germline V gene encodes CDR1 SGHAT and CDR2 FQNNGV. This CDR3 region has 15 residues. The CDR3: CASSLKTGIGEKLFF. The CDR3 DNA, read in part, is TGTGCCAGCAGCTTAAAGACAGGGATAGGCGAAAAA.

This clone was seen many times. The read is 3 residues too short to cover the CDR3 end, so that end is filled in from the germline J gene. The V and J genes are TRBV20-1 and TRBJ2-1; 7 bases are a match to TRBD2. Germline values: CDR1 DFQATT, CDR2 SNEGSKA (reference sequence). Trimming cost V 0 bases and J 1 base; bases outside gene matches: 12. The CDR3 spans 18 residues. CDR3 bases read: TGCAGTGCTAGAGATTGGGGGGGTATCCCAGAATCCTACAATGAG. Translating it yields CSARDWGGIPESYNE. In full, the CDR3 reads CSARDWGGIPESYNEQFF.

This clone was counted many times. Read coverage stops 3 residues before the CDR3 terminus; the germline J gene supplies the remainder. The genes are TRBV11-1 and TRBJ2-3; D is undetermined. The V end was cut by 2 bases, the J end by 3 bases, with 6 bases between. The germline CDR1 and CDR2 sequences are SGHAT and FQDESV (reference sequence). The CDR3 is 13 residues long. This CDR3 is CASSLISTDTQYF. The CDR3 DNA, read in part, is TGTGCCAGCAGCTTAATTTCGACAGATACG. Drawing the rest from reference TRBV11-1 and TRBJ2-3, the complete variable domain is EAEVAQSPRYKITEKSQAVAFWCDPISGHATLYWYRQILGQGPELLVQFQDESVVDDSQLPKDRFSAERLKGVDSTLKIQPAELGDSAMYLCASSLISTDTQYFGPGTRLTVL.

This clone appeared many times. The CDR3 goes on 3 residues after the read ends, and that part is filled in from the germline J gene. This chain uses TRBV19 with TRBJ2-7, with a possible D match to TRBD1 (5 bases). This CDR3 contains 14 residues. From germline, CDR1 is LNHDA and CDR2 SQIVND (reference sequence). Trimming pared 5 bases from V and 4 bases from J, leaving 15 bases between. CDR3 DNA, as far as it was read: TGTGCCAGTAGTCCTGGGCAGGGCATTTACGAG. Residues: CASSPGQGIYE. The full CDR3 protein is CASSPGQGIYEQYF.

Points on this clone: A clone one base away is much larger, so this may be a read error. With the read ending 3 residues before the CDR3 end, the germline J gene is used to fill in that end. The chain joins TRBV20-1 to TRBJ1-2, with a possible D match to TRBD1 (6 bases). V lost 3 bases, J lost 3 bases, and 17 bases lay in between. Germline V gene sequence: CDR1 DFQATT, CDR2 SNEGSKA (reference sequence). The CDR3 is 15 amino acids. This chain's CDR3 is CSARDPTGLDYGYTF. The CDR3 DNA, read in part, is TGCAGTGCTAGGGATCCGACAGGACTGGACTATGGC.

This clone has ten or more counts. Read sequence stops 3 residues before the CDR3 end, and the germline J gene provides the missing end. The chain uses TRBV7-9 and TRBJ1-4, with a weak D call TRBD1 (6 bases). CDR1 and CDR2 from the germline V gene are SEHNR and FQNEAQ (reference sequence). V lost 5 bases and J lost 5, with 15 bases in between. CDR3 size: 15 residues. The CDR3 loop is CASSTRQEMNEKLFF. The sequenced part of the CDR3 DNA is TGTGCCAGCAGCACTAGACAGGAGATGAATGAAAAA.

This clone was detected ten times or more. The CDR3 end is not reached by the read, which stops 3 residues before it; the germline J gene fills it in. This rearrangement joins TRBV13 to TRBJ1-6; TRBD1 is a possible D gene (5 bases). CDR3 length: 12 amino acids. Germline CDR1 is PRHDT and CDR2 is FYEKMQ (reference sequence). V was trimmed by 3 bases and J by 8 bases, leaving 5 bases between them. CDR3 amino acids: CASSLTDSPLHF. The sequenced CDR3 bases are TGTGCCAGCAGCTTGACAGATTCACCC.

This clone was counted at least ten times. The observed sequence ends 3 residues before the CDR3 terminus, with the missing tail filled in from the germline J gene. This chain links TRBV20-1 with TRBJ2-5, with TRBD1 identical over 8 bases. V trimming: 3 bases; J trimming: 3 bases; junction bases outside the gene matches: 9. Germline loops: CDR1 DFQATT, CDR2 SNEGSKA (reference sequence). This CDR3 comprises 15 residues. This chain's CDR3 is CSARGLGTGKETQYF. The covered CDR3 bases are TGCAGTGCTAGGGGGTTGGGGACAGGAAAAGAGACC.

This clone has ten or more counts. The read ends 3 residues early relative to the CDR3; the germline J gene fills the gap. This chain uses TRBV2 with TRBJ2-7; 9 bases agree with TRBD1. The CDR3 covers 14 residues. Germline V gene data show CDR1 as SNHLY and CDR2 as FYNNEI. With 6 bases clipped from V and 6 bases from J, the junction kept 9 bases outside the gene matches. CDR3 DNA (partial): TGTGCCAGCAGGGGCGAGGGACAGGGAAGCGAG. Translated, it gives CASRGEGQGSE. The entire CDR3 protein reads CASRGEGQGSEQYF.

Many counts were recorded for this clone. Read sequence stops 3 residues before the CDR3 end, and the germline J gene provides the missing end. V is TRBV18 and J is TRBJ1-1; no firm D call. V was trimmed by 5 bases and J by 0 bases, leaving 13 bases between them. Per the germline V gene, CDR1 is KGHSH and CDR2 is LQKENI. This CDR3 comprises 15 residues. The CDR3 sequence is CASSTPEGMNTEAFF. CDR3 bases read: TGTGCCAGCTCAACCCCCGAGGGCATGAACACTGAA. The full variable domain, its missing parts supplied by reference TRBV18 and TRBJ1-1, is NAGVMQNPRHLVRRRGQEARLRCSPMKGHSHVYWYRQLPEEGLKFMVYLQKENIIDESGMPKERFSAEFPKEGPSILRIQQVVRGDSAAYFCASSTPEGMNTEAFFGQGTRLTVV.

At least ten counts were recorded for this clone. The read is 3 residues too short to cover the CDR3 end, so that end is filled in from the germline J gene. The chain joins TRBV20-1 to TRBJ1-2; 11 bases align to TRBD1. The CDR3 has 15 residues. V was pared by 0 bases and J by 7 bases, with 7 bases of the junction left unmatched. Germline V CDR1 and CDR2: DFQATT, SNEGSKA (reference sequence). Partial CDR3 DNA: TGCAGTGCTAGAGACCTCGGACAGGGGGCGTCTGGC. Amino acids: CSARDLGQGASG. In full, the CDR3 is CSARDLGQGASGYTF.

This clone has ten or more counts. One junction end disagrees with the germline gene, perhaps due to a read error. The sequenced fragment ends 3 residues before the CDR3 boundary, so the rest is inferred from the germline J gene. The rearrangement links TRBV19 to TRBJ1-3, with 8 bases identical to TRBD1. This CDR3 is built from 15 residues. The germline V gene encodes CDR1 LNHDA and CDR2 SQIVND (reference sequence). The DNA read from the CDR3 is TGTGTCAGTAGTTTGACAGGGGTCTCTGGAAACACC. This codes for CVSSLTGVSGNT. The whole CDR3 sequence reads CVSSLTGVSGNTIYF.

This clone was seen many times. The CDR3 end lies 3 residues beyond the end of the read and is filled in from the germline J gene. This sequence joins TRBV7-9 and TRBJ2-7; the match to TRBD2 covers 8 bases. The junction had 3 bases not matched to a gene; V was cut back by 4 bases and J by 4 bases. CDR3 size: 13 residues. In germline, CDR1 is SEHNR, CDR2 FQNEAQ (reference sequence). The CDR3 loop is CASSSTSVYEQYF. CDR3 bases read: TGTGCCAGCAGCTCGACTAGCGTTTACGAG.